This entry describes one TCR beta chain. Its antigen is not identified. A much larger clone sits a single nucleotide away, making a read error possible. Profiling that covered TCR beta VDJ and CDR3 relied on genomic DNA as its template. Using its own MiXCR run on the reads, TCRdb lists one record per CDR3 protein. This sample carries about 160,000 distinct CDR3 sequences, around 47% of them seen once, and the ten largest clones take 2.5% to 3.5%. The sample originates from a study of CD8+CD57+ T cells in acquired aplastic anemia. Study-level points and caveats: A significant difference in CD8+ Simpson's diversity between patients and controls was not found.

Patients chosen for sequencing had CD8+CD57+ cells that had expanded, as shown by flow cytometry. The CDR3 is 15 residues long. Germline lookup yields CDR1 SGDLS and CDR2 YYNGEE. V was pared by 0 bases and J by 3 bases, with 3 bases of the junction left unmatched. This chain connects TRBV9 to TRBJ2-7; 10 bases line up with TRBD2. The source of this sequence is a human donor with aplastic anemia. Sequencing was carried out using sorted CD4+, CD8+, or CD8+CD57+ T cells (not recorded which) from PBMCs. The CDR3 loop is CASSVGLAGDYEQYV. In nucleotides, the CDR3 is TGTGCCAGCAGCGTAGGTCTAGCGGGGGACTACGAGCAGTACGTC.